The clone carrying this TCR beta chain was observed a handful of times. These data belong to a study of response to subunit inactivated influenza vaccine. TCRdb reanalysed the RT-PCR reads using MiXCR and keeps one entry per CDR3 protein. The profile shows more than 200,000 distinct CDR3 sequences, 12% of them singletons. The CDR3 covers 15 residues. The V gene's germline CDR1 is LGHDT and CDR2 YNNKEL (reference sequence). V lost 1 base to trimming and J lost 5 bases, with 13 bases between them. The chain links TRBV3-1 to TRBJ2-3; D uncertain. Sequencing was performed on non-naive T cells sorted from PBMCs, taken 14 to 15 days before vaccination. This receptor was obtained from a man aged 45-65 years who received an inactivated influenza vaccine. The CDR3 protein is CASSQGEARVDTQYF. For the CDR3, the DNA is TGTGCCAGCAGCCAAGGGGAAGCTCGAGTAGATACGCAGTATTTT.